Presented here are 25 T cell receptor beta chains from one specimen sequenced in a study of glioma-infiltrating T cells. The iRepertoire nested amplicon-rescue multiplex PCR amplified TCR alpha and beta CDR3s from RNA. TCRdb analysed the multiplex PCR reads with MiXCR anew, one entry per CDR3 protein. Of fewer than 55,000 distinct CDR3 sequences in the sample, 20% to 25% were seen once. The sequencing input was glioma tissue, nonneoplastic brain tissue, or PBMCs (not recorded which). Receptor source: a human donor with low-grade glioma or glioblastoma, undergoing nonglioma brain surgery, or in good health (not recorded which).

In its sample, this clonotype was seen a few times. The gene calls are TRBV3-1 and TRBJ2-4; D could derive from TRBD1 or TRBD2 (5 bases each). Deletions cut 0 bases from V and 8 bases from J, with 20 bases between. CDR3 length: 17 residues. Per the germline V gene, CDR1 is LGHDT and CDR2 is YNNKEL (reference sequence). The CDR3 protein is CASSQDMGDIAGDIQYF. CDR3 in DNA: TGTGCCAGCAGCCAAGATATGGGGGATATTGCTGGAGACATTCAGTACTTC.

This clonotype was seen repeatedly, ten times or more. This chain uses TRBV12-3 or TRBV12-4 with TRBJ1-1; D might be TRBD1 (6 bases). Trimming removed 5 bases at V and 7 bases at J, with 11 bases between. The CDR3 totals 12 residues. DNA of the CDR3: TGTGCCAGCAGTGCAGGGGCTGTTGAAGCTTTCTTT. Translating gives CASSAGAVEAFF.

About this clonotype itself: This sequence may be a read error, since a much larger clone differs from it by one base. The rearrangement links TRBV3-1 to TRBJ2-7, with 8 bases aligning to TRBD1. The CDR3 has 13 residues. Germline loops: CDR1 LGHDT, CDR2 YNNKEL (reference sequence). This chain's CDR3 is CASSLDRGHDQYF. In nucleotides, the CDR3 is TGTGCCAGCAGCCTAGACAGGGGCCACGATCAGTACTTC.

There are many counts of this clonotype. The chain joins TRBV11-3 to TRBJ2-1; maybe TRBD1 (5 bases). The germline V and J ends were trimmed by 6 bases and 13 bases, with 19 bases remaining between them. CDR1 is SGHNT, CDR2 YENEEA, per germline. The CDR3 totals 13 residues. The CDR3 loop is CASRLTSGSSQFF. CDR3 coding DNA: TGTGCCAGCAGACTCACCTCAGGGTCGTCACAGTTCTTC. The variable domain in full, completed from reference TRBV11-3 and TRBJ2-1, reads EAGVVQSPRYKIIEKKQPVAFWCNPISGHNTLYWYLQNLGQGPELLIRYENEEAVDDSQLPKDRFSAERLKGVDSTLKIQPAELGDSAVYLCASRLTSGSSQFFGPGTRLTVL.

This clonotype was seen only once. Germline is not matched at one junction end, which may reflect a read error. The CDR3 DNA sequence: TGTGCAACTGGGAGTTGGACTGAAGCTTTGTTT. Translated, it gives CATGSWTEALF. The rearrangement links TRBV6-2 or TRBV6-3 to TRBJ1-1; D is undetermined. CDR1 is MNHEY, CDR2 SVGEGT, per germline. This CDR3 comprises 11 residues.

The sample holds many counts of this clonotype. The V call is TRBV3-1, the J call TRBJ1-1; a possible D gene is TRBD1 (5 bases). The germline gives CDR1 LGHDT, CDR2 YNNKEL (reference sequence). This CDR3 contains 14 residues. Deletions cut 6 bases from V and 1 base from J, with 12 bases between. Written as DNA, the CDR3 is TGTGCCAGCAGGAAGGGGCAGGAGAACACTGAAGCTTTCTTT. Protein: CASRKGQENTEAFF. Combining the CDR3 with reference TRBV3-1 and TRBJ1-1 gives the whole variable domain DTAVSQTPKYLVTQMGNDKSIKCEQNLGHDTMYWYKQDSKKFLKIMFSYNNKELIINETVPNRFSPKSPDKAHLNLHINSLELGDSAVYFCASRKGQENTEAFFGQGTRLTVV.

Worth noting for this clonotype: Mismatch with germline at one junction end may stem from a read error. This chain uses TRBV28 with TRBJ1-5; D might be TRBD1 or TRBD2, each matching 5 bases. The J call is uncertain, as TRBJ2-3 better fits the DNA end. The CDR3 has 16 amino acids. The germline CDR1 and CDR2 sequences are MDHEN and SYDVKM. The CDR3 DNA follows: TGCGCCAGCAGTTCCCTGGGACGGATTAGCAATCAGCCCCAGTATTTT. It yields the protein CASSSLGRISNQPQYF.

This clonotype was detected many times. The chain employs TRBV20-1 and TRBJ1-1; weak D call: TRBD1 (5 bases). Germline V gene lookup returns CDR1 DFQATT and CDR2 SNEGSKA (reference sequence). V lost 3 bases to trimming and J lost 3 bases, with 5 bases between them. CDR3 length: 11 residues. The CDR3 region is CSASRDTEAFF. The DNA for the CDR3 is TGCAGTGCTAGCAGGGACACTGAAGCTTTCTTT.

This clonotype was counted between two and nine times. One end of the junction is discordant with germline, which a read error may explain. The V and J genes are TRBV7-9 and TRBJ2-1; 11 nucleotides align to TRBD2. This CDR3 contains 15 residues. Germline lookup yields CDR1 SEHNR and CDR2 FQNEAQ (reference sequence). CDR3 DNA sequence: TGTGCCAGCAGCATAGCGGGAGGGAACAGGAATGAGCAGTTCTTC. Translation gives CASSIAGGNRNEQFF.

This clonotype was picked up many times. CDR3 DNA: TGTGCCAGCAGAGGGACTAGCGGGGTCCATGAGCAGTTCTTC. Its translation is CASRGTSGVHEQFF. The chain recombines TRBV6-1 with TRBJ2-1, with 13 bases matching TRBD2. The V gene end was trimmed by 6 bases and the J gene end by 8 bases; junction bases not matched to a gene: 4. There are 14 residues in the CDR3. CDR1 is MNHNS and CDR2 is SASEGT in the germline V gene.

Notes on this clonotype: A read error is likely, as this CDR3 ends without the conserved phenylalanine or tryptophan. J is TRBJ2-2 and V is TRBV6-5; D uncertain. This CDR3 is built from 14 residues. Germline V CDR1 and CDR2: MNHEY, SVGAGI. The CDR3, as DNA: TGCGCCACCCGTTTGAACCCCAACACCGGGGAGCTGTTTTTG. This gives the protein CATRLNPNTGELFL.

In this sample, this clonotype turned up many times. The chain recombines TRBV18 with TRBJ2-1, with D perhaps matching TRBD1 (6 bases). V lost 2 bases and J lost 2, with 13 bases in between. Germline V gene lookup returns CDR1 KGHSH and CDR2 LQKENI. The CDR3 contains 16 residues. CDR3 in DNA: TGTGCCAGCTCACCATTAACAGGGAGCACCTACAATGAGCAGTTCTTC. Protein product: CASSPLTGSTYNEQFF. The full variable domain, completed using reference TRBV18 and TRBJ2-1, is NAGVMQNPRHLVRRRGQEARLRCSPMKGHSHVYWYRQLPEEGLKFMVYLQKENIIDESGMPKERFSAEFPKEGPSILRIQQVVRGDSAAYFCASSPLTGSTYNEQFFGPGTRLTVL.

This clonotype was picked up many times. V and J are TRBV28 and TRBJ1-6; a weak D match, TRBD1 (6 bases). The V gene lost 6 bases and the J gene lost 8 bases, with 17 bases spanning the gap. The CDR3 is 15 residues long. Germline assignment: CDR1 MDHEN and CDR2 SYDVKM. CDR3 nucleotides: TGTGCCAGCAGCTACAGGGCCCTGGGGCATTCACCCCTCCACTTT. Translation: CASSYRALGHSPLHF.

Worth noting for this clonotype: This clone may be a read error of a much larger clone one base away. The V and J genes are TRBV7-9 and TRBJ1-5; D gene uncertain. Germline assignment: CDR1 SEHNR and CDR2 FQNEAQ (reference sequence). CDR3 length equals 14 residues. The CDR3 nucleotides are TGTGCCAGCAGCCACACCAATAGCAATCAGCTCCAGCATTTT. It translates to CASSHTNSNQLQHF.

This clonotype was seen repeatedly, ten times or more. This chain links TRBV19 with TRBJ2-1; a weak D match, TRBD2 (6 bases). This CDR3 is 14 amino acids long. Germline CDR1 and CDR2: LNHDA and SQIVND (reference sequence). V shed 6 bases and J shed 0 bases, with 9 bases lying between them. The CDR3: CASSDGGSYNEQFF. In nucleotides, the CDR3 is TGTGCCAGTAGCGACGGGGGCTCCTACAATGAGCAGTTCTTC.

This clonotype was seen many times. The chain carries TRBV4-2 and TRBJ2-1; D is unclear. V lost 0 bases to trimming and J lost 1 base, with 7 bases between them. CDR1 is LGHNA and CDR2 is YNFKEQ in the germline V gene. This CDR3 contains 15 residues. CDR3: CASSQDPGSYNEQFF. CDR3 bases: TGTGCCAGCAGCCAAGACCCCGGTTCCTACAATGAGCAGTTCTTC.

The gene calls are TRBV19 and TRBJ2-5; 8 bases line up with TRBD2. Germline V gives CDR1 LNHDA, CDR2 SQIVND (reference sequence). Germline trimming cut 7 bases from V and 5 bases from J; bases unmatched to any gene: 0. CDR3 length: 11 amino acids. CDR3 sequence: CASTGGETQYF. The CDR3, as DNA: TGTGCCAGTACGGGGGGGGAGACCCAGTACTTC.

This clonotype showed up many times. The gene calls are TRBV27 and TRBJ1-6, with D maybe TRBD1 (6 bases). Looked up from germline, CDR1 is MNHEY and CDR2 is SMNVEV (reference sequence). The CDR3 consists of 15 residues. Trimming took 6 bases from V and 10 from J, leaving 19 bases between them. For the CDR3, the DNA is TGTGCCAGCAGCCCCCGGGGGCAGGGAAGGTCACCCCTCCACTTT. Translating it yields CASSPRGQGRSPLHF.

This clonotype was seen many times. The V gene is TRBV4-1, the J gene TRBJ1-2; possibly TRBD1 for D (5 bases). The germline gives CDR1 MGHRA, CDR2 YSYEKL. The V end lost 0 bases, the J end lost 2 bases, and 10 bases lay between the germline ends. The CDR3 runs to 15 residues. CDR3 loop: CASSQEAAGNYGYTF. The CDR3 DNA follows: TGCGCCAGCAGCCAAGAAGCGGCAGGGAACTATGGCTACACCTTC.

Comments on this clonotype: This is likely a read error, given that the CDR3 carries no conserved phenylalanine or tryptophan at its end. The chain carries TRBV28 and TRBJ1-2, with D possibly TRBD1 on 5 matching bases. The V gene's germline CDR1 is MDHEN and CDR2 SYDVKM. This CDR3 region has 14 residues. V lost 8 bases to trimming and J lost 4 bases, with 17 bases between them. The CDR3 is CASRLGGGAYGYTL. The CDR3 DNA follows: TGTGCCAGCCGCTTGGGGGGTGGTGCCTATGGCTACACCTTA.

This clonotype was counted many times. J is TRBJ1-1 and V is TRBV29-1; unclear D gene. CDR3 length: 14 amino acids. The germline CDR1 and CDR2 sequences are SQVTM and ANQGSEA. The germline V and J ends were trimmed by 6 bases and 9 bases, with 23 bases remaining between them. The CDR3 sequence: CSVQSAVLKPQAFF. CDR3 sequence (DNA): TGCAGCGTCCAATCGGCCGTCCTGAAACCCCAAGCTTTCTTT.

There are many counts of this clonotype. The chain couples TRBV6-1 to TRBJ1-6; a possible D gene is TRBD1 (6 bases). CDR1 MNHNS and CDR2 SASEGT come from the germline V gene. The CDR3 totals 14 residues. V was clipped by 9 bases and J by 7 bases, with 16 bases between them. The CDR3 DNA sequence: TGTGCCAGTGATTCGACAGGAACGAATTCACCCCTCCACTTT. As protein: CASDSTGTNSPLHF.

Notes on this clonotype: A read error is possible here, since a much larger clone lies one base away. V and J are TRBV3-1 and TRBJ1-2; 8 bases match TRBD1. The length of the CDR3 is 15 residues. The junction had 5 bases not matched to a gene; V was cut back by 0 bases and J by 5 bases. Germline CDR1 is LGHDT and CDR2 is YNNKEL (reference sequence). The CDR3 nucleotides are TGTGCCAGCAGCCAAGAATCCAGGGGGCGGTATGGCTACACCTTC. Translation: CASSQESRGRYGYTF.

This clonotype has at least ten counts. This chain uses TRBV19 with TRBJ1-2; D gene ambiguous. V shed 4 bases and J shed 4 bases, with 7 bases lying between them. The CDR3 covers 12 residues. Germline-derived CDR1 and CDR2 are LNHDA and SQIVND (reference sequence). The CDR3 reads CASSRELYGYTF. The CDR3 DNA is TGTGCCAGTAGTAGAGAACTCTATGGCTACACCTTC.

This clonotype was seen repeatedly, ten times or more. In DNA form, the CDR3 reads TGTGCCAGCATCCACCGGGGGGCGGTCACAGATACGCAGTATTTT. Amino acids: CASIHRGAVTDTQYF. V and J are TRBV2 and TRBJ2-3; possibly TRBD2 for D (7 bases). Trimming removed 7 bases at V and 2 bases at J, with 16 bases between. Germline values: CDR1 SNHLY, CDR2 FYNNEI. The CDR3 is 15 amino acids.